The TCR beta chain under discussion was sequenced for a study of shared clonotypes between healthy human individuals. The table lists this clone with a few counts. The target antigen is unknown. The protocol was immunoSEQ multiplex PCR, while the TCRdb copy is restricted to in-frame clones and leaves out a portion. The sample includes about 660,000 clones, 74% of them seen just once. Study-level findings and limits: A generally larger estimated richness was seen in naive subsets than in memory subsets.

Per the germline V gene, CDR1 is MDHEN and CDR2 is SYDVKM. The CDR3 runs 10 residues. Trimming shortened V by 8 bases and J by 8 bases, and 7 bases separated the two germline ends. It was into CD45RA+ naive and CD45RA-negative memory subsets that the CD4+ cells were split. This receptor was taken from a woman in her thirties in good health. The specimen was memory CD4+ T cells sorted from blood. Described subset: CD45RA-negative fraction. The rearrangement joins TRBV28 to TRBJ1-3; no clear D. The CDR3 DNA sequence: TGTGCCAGCGCGGACTACACCATATATTTT. Residues: CASADYTIYF.